Shown below are 32 T cell receptor beta chains from a single sample sequenced in a study of T cells in Graves' hyperthyroidism and ophthalmopathy. Researchers took RNA transcripts and amplified the TCR beta CDR3 regions from them. When the TCR CDR3 underwent first-round RT-PCR, the HTBI primer set was used. MiXCR was run by TCRdb on the multiplex PCR reads, yielding one entry per CDR3 protein. Found here are approximately 400,000 distinct CDR3 sequences, approximately 14% of them singletons; the top ten hold 7.5% to 9%. The sample was blood. The receptors derive from a woman in her late teens or twenties with Graves' hyperthyroidism.

V is TRBV19 and J is TRBJ1-2; 8 nucleotides align to TRBD1. Germline values: CDR1 LNHDA, CDR2 SQIVND (reference sequence). This CDR3 is 16 amino acids long. The V and J ends lost 11 bases and 1 base, in that order; junction bases with no gene match: 15. CDR3 DNA sequence: TGTGCCTCAAAGTACGCCGGGACAGGTTATAACTATGGCTACACCTTC. Translating gives CASKYAGTGYNYGYTF.

This clonotype was seen at least ten times. The chain employs TRBV18 and TRBJ1-2, with D maybe TRBD1 (6 bases). CDR3 length: 15 amino acids. Trimming stripped 4 bases from V and 6 bases from J, with 18 bases between. Looked up from germline, CDR1 is KGHSH and CDR2 is LQKENI. CDR3 sequence (DNA): TGTGCCAGCTCACGCCCCTTAGACAGGTCCGATGGCTACACCTTC. It codes for CASSRPLDRSDGYTF.

The chain recombines TRBV30 with TRBJ1-1; D is unresolved. Germline V gene lookup returns CDR1 GTSNPN and CDR2 SVGIG (reference sequence). This CDR3 contains 13 residues. The ends were cut back, 3 bases at V and 0 bases at J, with 8 bases in the middle. The CDR3, as DNA: TGTGCCTGGAGCACTGATATGAACACTGAAGCTTTCTTT. The encoded protein is CAWSTDMNTEAFF.

The sample holds many counts of this clonotype. This chain joins TRBV7-9 and TRBJ2-5; no clear D gene. V lost 5 bases, J lost 3 bases, and 10 bases lay in between. The CDR3 is made up of 13 amino acids. Germline lookup yields CDR1 SEHNR and CDR2 FQNEAQ (reference sequence). CDR3 in amino acids: CASSADGKETQYF. The DNA of the CDR3 is TGTGCCAGCAGCGCGGACGGAAAAGAGACCCAGTACTTC.

The gene calls are TRBV25-1 and TRBJ2-1, with D hard to call. CDR3 length: 11 residues. Per germline, CDR1 MGHDK and CDR2 SYGVNS. Between the trimmed V and J ends, which lost 9 bases and 8 bases, there was a span of 11 bases. The CDR3 loop is CASPYGYEQFF. The CDR3 DNA sequence: TGTGCCAGTCCCTACGGGTATGAGCAGTTCTTC.

This clonotype was detected only a few times. The junction shows a germline mismatch at one end, possibly a read error. The chain employs TRBV5-1 and TRBJ1-1; D not certain. Per germline, CDR1 SGHRS and CDR2 YFSETQ. The CDR3 consists of 17 residues. This chain's CDR3 is CASHPDGLGNMNTEAFF. The CDR3 region has the DNA TGTGCCAGCCATCCGGACGGATTGGGCAATATGAACACTGAAGCTTTCTTT.

This clonotype was seen at least ten times. The chain joins TRBV7-9 to TRBJ2-3; D is uncertain. There are 12 residues in the CDR3. The germline gives CDR1 SEHNR, CDR2 FQNEAQ (reference sequence). Deletions cut 5 bases from V and 6 bases from J, with 9 bases between. The CDR3 region has the DNA TGTGCCAGCAGCATAATGGCTGATACGCAGTATTTT. Protein: CASSIMADTQYF.

This clonotype was seen repeatedly, ten times or more. The genes are TRBV10-3 and TRBJ2-5; TRBD2 matches at 12 bases. Losses at the gene ends were 8 bases for V and 7 bases for J; bases not matched to a gene: 11. The CDR3 has 15 residues. CDR1 and CDR2 from the germline V gene are ENHRY and SYGVKD. DNA of the CDR3: TGTGCCATCCGCGCGGGACTAGCGGGCTTCCTGACCCAGTACTTC. Its protein product is CAIRAGLAGFLTQYF.

In this sample, this clonotype turned up many times. The chain couples TRBV12-3 or TRBV12-4 to TRBJ1-4; TRBD1 might be the D (6 bases). Trimming took off 8 bases at V and 6 bases at J, with 28 bases between the two ends. The CDR3 length is 18 residues. This CDR3 reads CASRRSQPRGPHDEKLFF. The CDR3 coding sequence is TGTGCCAGCCGAAGGAGCCAACCCAGGGGTCCCCATGATGAAAAACTGTTTTTT.

Concerning this clonotype itself: The junction differs from germline at one of its ends, possibly a read error. The chain recombines TRBV12-3 or TRBV12-4 with TRBJ2-7, with D perhaps matching TRBD1 (5 bases). The CDR3 sequence is 13 residues long. The CDR3 sequence is CAGSLGASYEQYF. CDR3 coding DNA: TGTGCCGGCAGTTTAGGGGCCTCTTACGAGCAGTACTTC.

The chain carries TRBV6-4 and TRBJ2-2; 8 bases line up with TRBD2. The trim removed 0 bases at V and 6 bases at J, leaving 6 bases unmatched. The CDR3 spans 16 residues. Germline-derived CDR1 and CDR2 are MRHNA and SNTAGT. Here the CDR3 DNA reads TGTGCCAGCAGTGACTCGAAAGCGGGGGAGGCCGGGGAGCTGTTTTTT. Amino acid sequence: CASSDSKAGEAGELFF.

The table lists this clonotype with many counts. J is TRBJ1-5 and V is TRBV6-1; 9 bases match TRBD1. The CDR3 consists of 15 residues. The germline CDR1 and CDR2 sequences are MNHNS and SASEGT. V was clipped by 1 base and J by 6 bases; unmatched bases: 4. The CDR3 region is CASSEDRGQGQPQHF. CDR3 DNA sequence: TGTGCCAGCAGTGAAGACAGGGGACAGGGTCAGCCCCAGCATTTT.

The sample holds a few counts of this clonotype. The gene calls are TRBV6-4 and TRBJ1-4; D unclear. Trimming removed 3 bases from V and 0 bases from J, with 5 bases in between. From germline, CDR1 is MRHNA and CDR2 SNTAGT. The CDR3 is made up of 14 amino acids. The CDR3 nucleotides are TGTGCCAGCAGTGAGGATCCAACTAATGAAAAACTGTTTTTT. It specifies CASSEDPTNEKLFF.

Many counts were recorded for this clonotype. This chain connects TRBV4-1 to TRBJ2-7, with D possibly TRBD1 on 5 matching bases. This CDR3 contains 16 residues. Trimming shortened V by 0 bases and J by 3 bases, and 15 bases separated the two germline ends. Per germline, CDR1 MGHRA and CDR2 YSYEKL. The CDR3 DNA reads as TGCGCCAGCAGCCAAGAGGGTCTCCGAAGGGGCTACGAGCAGTACTTC. This encodes CASSQEGLRRGYEQYF.

This clonotype was seen a few times. This may be a read error, as it is one base from a much larger clone. The chain carries TRBV7-9 and TRBJ1-2; a possible D gene is TRBD1 (5 bases). CDR3 length: 15 residues. V gave up 4 bases and J gave up 6 bases, with 18 bases separating them. Per germline, CDR1 SEHNR and CDR2 FQNEAQ (reference sequence). DNA for the CDR3: TGTGCCAGCAGCTCTAACTCCGCCCGGGGGGATGGCTACACCTTC. It yields the protein CASSSNSARGDGYTF.

Comments on this clonotype: At one boundary the junction diverges from the germline segment, which might be a read error. The chain recombines TRBV5-1 with TRBJ2-1, with D possibly called TRBD1 or TRBD2 (6 bases each). Germline assignment: CDR1 SGHRS and CDR2 YFSETQ. The length of the CDR3 is 15 residues. The CDR3 nucleotides read TGCGCCAGCGGCTTGGTGGAGGGGGCCTACAATGAGCAGTTCTTC. It encodes CASGLVEGAYNEQFF.

The rearrangement uses TRBV20-1 and TRBJ1-5; weak D call: TRBD1 (5 bases). The CDR3 runs 15 residues. Germline values: CDR1 DFQATT, CDR2 SNEGSKA (reference sequence). With 1 base removed from V and 0 bases from J, the gap between germline ends came to 10 bases. CDR3 sequence: CSARGGSDSNQPQHF. CDR3 in DNA: TGCAGTGCTAGAGGGGGCAGTGATAGCAATCAGCCCCAGCATTTT.

Ten or more counts support this clonotype. This chain links TRBV28 with TRBJ2-7, with D possibly being TRBD1 (6 bases). This CDR3 comprises 11 residues. V was cut by 5 bases and J by 7 bases, with 9 bases left in between. Germline-derived CDR1 and CDR2 are MDHEN and SYDVKM. The CDR3 DNA follows: TGTGCCAGCAGTGGGACAAAAGAGCAGTACTTC. It is translated as CASSGTKEQYF.

V is TRBV15 and J is TRBJ2-2; D remains unclear. V dropped 7 bases and J dropped 0 bases, with 9 bases sitting between them. Germline V CDR1 and CDR2: LNHNV, YYDKDF (reference sequence). The CDR3 covers 14 residues. The CDR3 nucleotides read TGTGCCACCACGCCCATCCCGAACACCGGGGAGCTGTTTTTT. It codes for CATTPIPNTGELFF. Complete variable domain (other parts from reference TRBV15 and TRBJ2-2): DAMVIQNPRYQVTQFGKPVTLSCSQTLNHNVMYWYQQKSSQAPKLLFHYYDKDFNNEADTPDNFQSRRPNTSFCFLDIRSPGLGDTAMYLCATTPIPNTGELFFGEGSRLTVL.

This clonotype appeared a few times. This chain joins TRBV28 and TRBJ2-1, with TRBD1 matching 9 bases. Trimming took 4 bases from V and 9 from J; bases not matched to a gene: 10. The CDR3 is 15 residues long. Germline lookup yields CDR1 MDHEN and CDR2 SYDVKM. CDR3 DNA: TGTGCCAGCAGTTCAGGGGACAGGGAGTACCCTGAGCAGTTCTTC. As protein: CASSSGDREYPEQFF.

This clonotype was observed a handful of times. The V gene is TRBV7-8, the J gene TRBJ1-6; unclear D gene. This CDR3 is built from 17 residues. Germline V lookup: CDR1 SGHVS, CDR2 FQNEAQ. V was shortened by 0 bases and J by 0 bases, with 9 bases between the two germline ends. CDR3 bases: TGTGCCAGCAGCTTAGCAGGCAGGTCCTCCTATAATTCACCCCTCCACTTT. The encoded protein is CASSLAGRSSYNSPLHF.

Many counts were recorded for this clonotype. V usage is TRBV20-1 and J usage is TRBJ2-7; 8 nucleotides match TRBD2. The CDR3 has 13 amino acids. Germline CDR1 DFQATT, CDR2 SNEGSKA (reference sequence). Trimming removed 3 bases from V and 4 bases from J; junction bases left unmatched: 5. The CDR3 is CSARASGLYEQYF. The CDR3 DNA sequence: TGCAGTGCTAGGGCTAGCGGGCTTTACGAGCAGTACTTC.

The table lists this clonotype with many counts. The rearrangement links TRBV12-3 or TRBV12-4 to TRBJ2-7; D unclear. V lost 6 bases and J lost 3, with 9 bases in between. This CDR3 has 12 amino acids. CDR3 sequence (DNA): TGTGCCAGCAGAGAAGGTCACTACGAGCAGTACTTC. Protein sequence: CASREGHYEQYF.

This clonotype was observed many times. The rearrangement links TRBV7-3 to TRBJ2-3; 9 bases fit TRBD2. Germline V gene lookup returns CDR1 SGHTA and CDR2 FQGTGA. Trimming at V came to 1 base and at J to 0 bases, leaving 14 bases not matched to a gene. This CDR3 is 20 amino acids long. CDR3 nucleotide sequence: TGTGCCAGCAGCTTAAGGCCCCAGGCGGGGGGGCGTTTGAGCACAGATACGCAGTATTTT. This translates into CASSLRPQAGGRLSTDTQYF.

This clonotype appeared many times. The chain recombines TRBV5-1 with TRBJ2-3; the D gene is possibly TRBD1 (5 bases). CDR3 length equals 13 residues. V was trimmed by 6 bases and J by 1 base, leaving 9 bases between them. CDR1 is SGHRS, CDR2 YFSETQ, per germline. The CDR3 region is CASTLTGTDTQYF. As DNA, the CDR3 is TGCGCCAGCACCCTGACAGGCACAGATACGCAGTATTTT.

This chain links TRBV27 with TRBJ1-5, with D tentatively TRBD1 (5 bases). Germline CDR1 MNHEY, CDR2 SMNVEV (reference sequence). V dropped 6 bases and J dropped 6 bases, with 18 bases sitting between them. The CDR3 length is 15 residues. The CDR3 protein is CASRIWGTSGQPQHF. DNA of the CDR3: TGTGCCAGCAGGATTTGGGGGACCTCCGGTCAGCCCCAGCATTTT.

The table lists this clonotype with many counts. The CDR3 region is CASSYSSWNEQFF. The DNA of the CDR3 is TGTGCCAGCAGTTACTCGAGCTGGAATGAGCAGTTCTTC. The chain carries TRBV6-5 and TRBJ2-1; no clear D gene. Per the germline V gene, CDR1 is MNHEY and CDR2 is SVGAGI. V was shortened by 0 bases and J by 7 bases, with 7 bases between the two germline ends. The length of the CDR3 is 13 residues.

This clonotype showed up many times. V gene TRBV11-1 combines with J gene TRBJ2-3, with TRBD2 matching over 7 bases. The CDR3 is 16 residues long. The V segment lost 0 bases and the J segment 6 bases; nucleotides outside the gene matches: 9. Germline CDR1 is SGHAT and CDR2 is FQDESV (reference sequence). CDR3 in DNA: TGTGCCAGCAGCTTAGCGAAGCGGGGTCTCAGGGATACGCAGTATTTT. Residues: CASSLAKRGLRDTQYF.

The chain links TRBV27 to TRBJ2-2; 9 bases match TRBD2. This CDR3 region has 16 residues. Trimming took 5 bases from V and 6 from J; bases not matched to a gene: 10. Per the germline V gene, CDR1 is MNHEY and CDR2 is SMNVEV (reference sequence). The CDR3 here is CASSPSSGEIAGELFF. Here the CDR3 DNA reads TGTGCCAGCAGTCCATCTAGCGGGGAGATAGCCGGGGAGCTGTTTTTT.

This clonotype occurred many times. This chain uses TRBV11-3 with TRBJ2-3; 7 nucleotides align to TRBD1. V was clipped by 5 bases and J by 0 bases; unmatched bases: 14. This CDR3 is 18 amino acids long. Germline V CDR1 and CDR2: SGHNT, YENEEA. CDR3 DNA sequence: TGTGCCAGCAGCCCCGGGGACAGATACCGCTCTAGCACAGATACGCAGTATTTT. It encodes CASSPGDRYRSSTDTQYF.

This clonotype showed up many times. This rearrangement joins TRBV12-3 or TRBV12-4 to TRBJ1-1, with TRBD1 matching over 9 bases. Losses at the gene ends were 7 bases for V and 5 bases for J; bases not matched to a gene: 14. The CDR3 covers 16 residues. CDR3 residues: CASTRGGTGILTEAFF. The CDR3 DNA follows: TGTGCCAGCACCCGAGGGGGGACAGGGATACTAACTGAAGCTTTCTTT.

This clonotype occurred a few times. This could be a read error, since a much larger clone is one nucleotide away. The chain couples TRBV6-9 to TRBJ2-5; 7 positions match TRBD2. The CDR3 length is 15 residues. The V and J ends lost 6 bases and 7 bases, in that order; junction bases with no gene match: 14. Germline CDR1 and CDR2: MNHGY and SVAAGI. CDR3 residues: CASSSGGRAIGTQYF. The CDR3, as DNA: TGTGCCAGCAGCTCTGGCGGGAGAGCAATCGGGACCCAGTACTTC.